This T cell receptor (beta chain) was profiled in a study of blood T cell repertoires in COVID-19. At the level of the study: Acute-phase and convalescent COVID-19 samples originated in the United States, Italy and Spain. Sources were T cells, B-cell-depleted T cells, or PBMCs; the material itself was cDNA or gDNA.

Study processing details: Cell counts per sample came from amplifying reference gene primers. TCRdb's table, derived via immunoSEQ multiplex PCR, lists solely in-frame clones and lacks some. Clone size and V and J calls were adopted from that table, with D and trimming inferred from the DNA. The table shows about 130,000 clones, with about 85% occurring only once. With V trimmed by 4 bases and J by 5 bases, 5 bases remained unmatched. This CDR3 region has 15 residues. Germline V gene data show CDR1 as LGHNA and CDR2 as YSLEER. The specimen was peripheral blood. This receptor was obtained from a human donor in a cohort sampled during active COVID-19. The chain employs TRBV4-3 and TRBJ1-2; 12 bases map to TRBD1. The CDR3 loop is CASSPGQGAQYGYTF. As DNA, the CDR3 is TGCGCCAGCAGCCCGGGACAGGGGGCTCAGTATGGCTACACCTTC.